This T cell receptor beta chain emerged from a study of blood T cell repertoires in COVID-19. Looking at the study overall: PBMCs, B-cell-depleted T cells, or T cells provided the cDNA or gDNA that made up the material.

Sequencing was performed with immunoSEQ multiplex PCR; in TCRdb, only in-frame clones are kept and a portion is missing. The data contain about 250,000 clones, roughly four fifths of them singletons. This clone was found a few times. V lost 1 base and J 2 bases, leaving 10 bases between the germline ends. Germline values: CDR1 KGHSH, CDR2 LQKENI. The CDR3 is 15 amino acids. Participant reports of clinical history set cohort assignment. Someone with COVID-19 had been met by exposed participants within 2 weeks before study entry. The sequence came from a woman in her thirties or forties who had been exposed to COVID-19. The material sequenced was PBMCs or T cells enriched from blood (not recorded which). The genes are TRBV18 and TRBJ2-3; tentative D call: TRBD2 (5 bases). CDR3 region: CASSPRGLPTDTQYF. CDR3 sequence (DNA): TGTGCCAGCTCACCACGAGGGCTCCCCACAGATACGCAGTATTTT. The complete variable domain, with remaining parts taken from reference TRBV18 and TRBJ2-3, reads NAGVMQNPRHLVRRRGQEARLRCSPMKGHSHVYWYRQLPEEGLKFMVYLQKENIIDESGMPKERFSAEFPKEGPSILRIQQVVRGDSAAYFCASSPRGLPTDTQYFGPGTRLTVL.